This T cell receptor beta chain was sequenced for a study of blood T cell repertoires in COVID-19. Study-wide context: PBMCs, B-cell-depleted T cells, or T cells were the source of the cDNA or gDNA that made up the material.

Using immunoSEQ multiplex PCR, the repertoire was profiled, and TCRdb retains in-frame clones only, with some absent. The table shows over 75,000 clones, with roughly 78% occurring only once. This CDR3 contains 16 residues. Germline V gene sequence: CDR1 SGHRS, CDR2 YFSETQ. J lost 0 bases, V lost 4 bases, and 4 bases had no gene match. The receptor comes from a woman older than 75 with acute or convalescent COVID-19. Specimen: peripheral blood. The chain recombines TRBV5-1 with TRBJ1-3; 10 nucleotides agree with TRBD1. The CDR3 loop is CASSVTGGSSGNTIYF. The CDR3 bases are TGCGCCAGCAGCGTGACAGGGGGCTCCTCTGGAAACACCATATATTTT.